The clone carrying this T cell receptor (beta chain) was seen just once. Its specificity is unknown. The germline V gene encodes CDR1 SGHRS and CDR2 YFSETQ. CDR3 length: 14 residues. The V and J ends lost 0 bases and 3 bases respectively, with 9 bases between them. This entry belongs to a study of identifying expanded T cells in peripheral blood. Study-level results: Clone count variance between roughly 2-week samples rose with total template count.

The protocol was immunoSEQ multiplex PCR, while the TCRdb copy is restricted to in-frame clones and leaves out a portion. The data show about 98,000 clones, with approximately 89% seen just once and around an eighth held by the top ten. The chain carries TRBV5-1 and TRBJ1-1; a weak D match, TRBD1 (5 bases). This receptor was taken from a person between 18 and 70 years old in good health. Sequenced input: blood. In nucleotides, the CDR3 is TGCGCCAGCAGCTTGGTGGGGGGAGACACTGAAGCTTTCTTT. It translates to CASSLVGGDTEAFF.